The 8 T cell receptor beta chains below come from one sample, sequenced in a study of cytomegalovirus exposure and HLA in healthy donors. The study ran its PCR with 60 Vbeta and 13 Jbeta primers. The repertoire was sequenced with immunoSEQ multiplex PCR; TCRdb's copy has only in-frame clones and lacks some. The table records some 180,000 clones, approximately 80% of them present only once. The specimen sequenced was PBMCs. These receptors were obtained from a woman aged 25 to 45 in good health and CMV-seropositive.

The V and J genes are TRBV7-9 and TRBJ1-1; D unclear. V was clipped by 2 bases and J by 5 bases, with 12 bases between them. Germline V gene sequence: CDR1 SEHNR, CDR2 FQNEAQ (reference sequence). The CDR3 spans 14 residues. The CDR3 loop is CASSLNPEATEAFF. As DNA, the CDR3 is TGTGCCAGCAGCTTAAATCCTGAAGCGACTGAAGCTTTCTTT.

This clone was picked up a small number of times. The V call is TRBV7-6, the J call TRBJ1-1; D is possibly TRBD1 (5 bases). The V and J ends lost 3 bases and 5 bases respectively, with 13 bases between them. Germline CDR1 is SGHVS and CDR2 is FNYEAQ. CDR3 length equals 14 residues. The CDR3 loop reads CASSLGGVGTEAFF. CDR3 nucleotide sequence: TGTGCCAGCAGCTTGGGGGGAGTAGGGACTGAAGCTTTCTTT.

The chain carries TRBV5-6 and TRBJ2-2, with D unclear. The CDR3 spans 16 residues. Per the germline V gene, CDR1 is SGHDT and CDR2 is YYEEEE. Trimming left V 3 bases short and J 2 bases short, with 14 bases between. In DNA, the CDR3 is TGTGCCAGCAGCTCTCCTCAGGTATTAAACACCGGGGAGCTGTTTTTT. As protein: CASSSPQVLNTGELFF.

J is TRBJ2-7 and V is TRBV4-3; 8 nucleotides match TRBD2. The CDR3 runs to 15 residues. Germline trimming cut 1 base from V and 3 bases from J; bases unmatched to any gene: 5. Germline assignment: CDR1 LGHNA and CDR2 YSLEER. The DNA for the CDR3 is TGCGCCAGCAGCCAAGTCCTAGCGGGTAACTACGAGCAGTACTTC. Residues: CASSQVLAGNYEQYF.

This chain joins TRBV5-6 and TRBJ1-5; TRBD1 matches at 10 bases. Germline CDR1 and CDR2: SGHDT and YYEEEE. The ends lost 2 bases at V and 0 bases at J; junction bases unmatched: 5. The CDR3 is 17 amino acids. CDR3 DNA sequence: TGTGCCAGCAGCTTCCGGACAGGGGGAATTAGCAATCAGCCCCAGCATTTT. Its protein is CASSFRTGGISNQPQHF.

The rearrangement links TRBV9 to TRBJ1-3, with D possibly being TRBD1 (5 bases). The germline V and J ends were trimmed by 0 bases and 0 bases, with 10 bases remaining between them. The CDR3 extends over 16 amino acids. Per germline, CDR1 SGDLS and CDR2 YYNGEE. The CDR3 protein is CASSVGMGGSGNTIYF. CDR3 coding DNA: TGTGCCAGCAGCGTAGGAATGGGGGGCTCTGGAAACACCATATATTTT.

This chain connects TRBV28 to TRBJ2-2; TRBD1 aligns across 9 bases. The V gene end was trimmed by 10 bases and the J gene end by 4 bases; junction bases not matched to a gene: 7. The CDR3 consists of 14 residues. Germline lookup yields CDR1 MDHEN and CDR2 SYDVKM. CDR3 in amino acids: CATSGQGPTGELFF. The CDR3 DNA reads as TGTGCCACATCGGGACAGGGCCCCACCGGGGAGCTGTTTTTT.

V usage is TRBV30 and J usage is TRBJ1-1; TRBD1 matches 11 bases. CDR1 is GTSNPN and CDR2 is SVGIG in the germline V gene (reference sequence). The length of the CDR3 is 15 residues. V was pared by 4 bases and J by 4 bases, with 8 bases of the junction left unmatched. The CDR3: CAWTRRTGGLTEAFF. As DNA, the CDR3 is TGTGCCTGGACCCGCCGGACAGGGGGCCTCACTGAAGCTTTCTTT.